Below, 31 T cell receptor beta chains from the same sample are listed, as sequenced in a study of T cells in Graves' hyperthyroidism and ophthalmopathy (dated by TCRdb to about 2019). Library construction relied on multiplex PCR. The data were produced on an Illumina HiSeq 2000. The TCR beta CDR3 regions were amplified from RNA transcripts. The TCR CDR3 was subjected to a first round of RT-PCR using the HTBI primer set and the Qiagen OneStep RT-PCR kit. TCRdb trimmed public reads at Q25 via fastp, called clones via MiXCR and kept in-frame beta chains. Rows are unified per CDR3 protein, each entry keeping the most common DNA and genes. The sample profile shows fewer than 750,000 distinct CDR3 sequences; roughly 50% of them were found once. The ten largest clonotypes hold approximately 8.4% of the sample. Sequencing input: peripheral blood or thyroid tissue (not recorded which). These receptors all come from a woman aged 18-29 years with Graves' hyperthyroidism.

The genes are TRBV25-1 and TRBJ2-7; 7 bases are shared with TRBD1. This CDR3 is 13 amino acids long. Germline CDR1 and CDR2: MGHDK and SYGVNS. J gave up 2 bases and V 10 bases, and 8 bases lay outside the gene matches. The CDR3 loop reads CATQDRTTYEQYF. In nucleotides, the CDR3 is TGTGCCACTCAGGACAGGACGACCTACGAGCAGTACTTC.

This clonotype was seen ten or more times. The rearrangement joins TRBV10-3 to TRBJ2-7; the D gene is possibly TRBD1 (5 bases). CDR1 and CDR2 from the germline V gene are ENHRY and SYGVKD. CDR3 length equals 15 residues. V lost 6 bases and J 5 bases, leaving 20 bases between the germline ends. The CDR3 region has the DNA TGTGCCATCAGAACAGACAGTCTTAGAACCGACGAGCAGTACTTC. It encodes CAIRTDSLRTDEQYF.

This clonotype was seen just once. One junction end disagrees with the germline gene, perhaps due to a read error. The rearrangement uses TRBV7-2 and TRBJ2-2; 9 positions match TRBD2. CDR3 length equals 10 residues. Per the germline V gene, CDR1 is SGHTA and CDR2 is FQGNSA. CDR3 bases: TGTGCCAGCAGCGTAGCGGGGGTAGCGTGG. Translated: CASSVAGVAW. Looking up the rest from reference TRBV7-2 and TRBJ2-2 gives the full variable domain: GAGVSQSPSNKVTEKGKDVELRCDPISGHTALYWYRQSLGQGLEFLIYFQGNSAPDKSGLPSDRFSAERTGGSVSTLTIQRTQQEDSAVYLCASSVAGVAWGEGSRLTVL.

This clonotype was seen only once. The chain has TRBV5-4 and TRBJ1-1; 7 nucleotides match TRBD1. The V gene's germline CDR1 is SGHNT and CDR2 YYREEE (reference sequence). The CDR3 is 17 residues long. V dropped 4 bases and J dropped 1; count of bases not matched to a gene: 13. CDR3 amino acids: CASSHGQVSFGNTEAFF. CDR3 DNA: TGTGCCAGCAGCCACGGACAGGTATCATTTGGGAACACTGAAGCTTTCTTT. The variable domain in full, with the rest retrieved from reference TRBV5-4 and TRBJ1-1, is ETGVTQSPTHLIKTRGQQVTLRCSSQSGHNTVSWYQQALGQGPQFIFQYYREEENGRGNFPPRFSGLQFPNYSSELNVNALELDDSALYLCASSHGQVSFGNTEAFFGQGTRLTVV.

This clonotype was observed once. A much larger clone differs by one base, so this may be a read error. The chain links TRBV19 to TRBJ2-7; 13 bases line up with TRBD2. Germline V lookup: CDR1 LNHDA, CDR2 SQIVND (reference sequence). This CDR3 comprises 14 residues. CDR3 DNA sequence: TGTGCCAGTGGTATGGGACTAGCGGGATACGAGCAGTACTTC. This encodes CASGMGLAGYEQYF. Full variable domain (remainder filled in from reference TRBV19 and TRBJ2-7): DGGITQSPKYLFRKEGQNVTLSCEQNLNHDAMYWYRQDPGQGLRLIYYSQIVNDFQKGDIAEGYSVSREKKESFPLTVTSAQKNPTAFYLCASGMGLAGYEQYFGPGTRLTVT.

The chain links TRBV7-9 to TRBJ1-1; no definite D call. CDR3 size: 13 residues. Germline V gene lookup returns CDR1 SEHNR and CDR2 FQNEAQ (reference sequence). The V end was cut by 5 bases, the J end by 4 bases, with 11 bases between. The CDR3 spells CASSPPEGTEAFF. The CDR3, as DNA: TGTGCCAGCAGCCCCCCCGAGGGCACTGAAGCTTTCTTT.

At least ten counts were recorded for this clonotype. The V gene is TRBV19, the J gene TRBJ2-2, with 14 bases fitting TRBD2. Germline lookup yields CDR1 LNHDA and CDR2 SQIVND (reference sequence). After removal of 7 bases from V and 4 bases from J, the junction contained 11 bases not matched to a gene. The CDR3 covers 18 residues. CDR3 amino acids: CASTATSGRARGTGELFF. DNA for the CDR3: TGTGCCAGTACCGCGACTAGCGGGAGGGCAAGAGGCACCGGGGAGCTGTTTTTT.

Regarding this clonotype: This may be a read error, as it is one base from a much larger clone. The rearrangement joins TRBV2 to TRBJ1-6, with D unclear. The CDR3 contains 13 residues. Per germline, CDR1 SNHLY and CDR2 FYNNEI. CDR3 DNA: TGTGCCAGCAGTTTGAACGGTTATTCACTCCTCCACTTT. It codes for CASSLNGYSLLHF.

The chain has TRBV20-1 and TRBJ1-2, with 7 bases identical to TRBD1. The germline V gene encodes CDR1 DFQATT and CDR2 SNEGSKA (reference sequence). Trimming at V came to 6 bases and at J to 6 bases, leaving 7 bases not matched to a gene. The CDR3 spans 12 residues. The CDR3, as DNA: TGCAGTGCCCTGGGACAGTTTGATGGCTACACCTTC. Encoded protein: CSALGQFDGYTF.

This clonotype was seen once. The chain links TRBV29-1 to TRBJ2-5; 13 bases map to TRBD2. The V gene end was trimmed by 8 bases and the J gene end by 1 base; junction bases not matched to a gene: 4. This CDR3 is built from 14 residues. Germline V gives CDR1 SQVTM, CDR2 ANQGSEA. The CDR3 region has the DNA TGCAGCTCCGGGACTAGCGGGGCCCAAGAGACCCAGTACTTC. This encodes CSSGTSGAQETQYF. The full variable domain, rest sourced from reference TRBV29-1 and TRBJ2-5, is SAVISQKPSRDICQRGTSLTIQCQVDSQVTMMFWYRQQPGQSLTLIATANQGSEATYESGFVIDKFPISRPNLTFSTLTVSNMSPEDSSIYLCSSGTSGAQETQYFGPGTRLLVL.

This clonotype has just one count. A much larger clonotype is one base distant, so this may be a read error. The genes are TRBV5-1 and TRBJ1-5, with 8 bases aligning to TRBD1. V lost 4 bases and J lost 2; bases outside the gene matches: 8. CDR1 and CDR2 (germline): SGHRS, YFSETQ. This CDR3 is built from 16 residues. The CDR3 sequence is CASSPPGGAGNQPQHF. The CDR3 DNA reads TGCGCCAGCAGCCCCCCAGGGGGCGCGGGCAATCAGCCCCAGCATTTT.

The CDR3 protein is CASSLRDWQPQHF. CDR3 in DNA: TGTGCCAGCAGCTTACGGGATTGGCAGCCCCAGCATTTT. This chain connects TRBV7-9 to TRBJ1-5; D is ambiguous. The CDR3 is 13 residues long. CDR1 is SEHNR and CDR2 is FQNEAQ in the germline V gene (reference sequence). V was shortened by 2 bases and J by 7 bases, with 9 bases between the two germline ends.

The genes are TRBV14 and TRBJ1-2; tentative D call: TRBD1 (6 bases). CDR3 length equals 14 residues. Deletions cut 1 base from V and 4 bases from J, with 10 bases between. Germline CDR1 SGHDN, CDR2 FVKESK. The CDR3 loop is CASSQGGGGYGYTF. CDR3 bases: TGTGCCAGCAGCCAAGGAGGGGGTGGCTATGGCTACACCTTC.

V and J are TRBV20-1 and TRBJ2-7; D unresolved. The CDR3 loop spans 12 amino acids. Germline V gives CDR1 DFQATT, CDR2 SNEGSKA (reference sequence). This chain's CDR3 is CSQGWSSYEQYF. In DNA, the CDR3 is TGCAGCCAAGGATGGAGCTCCTACGAGCAGTACTTC.

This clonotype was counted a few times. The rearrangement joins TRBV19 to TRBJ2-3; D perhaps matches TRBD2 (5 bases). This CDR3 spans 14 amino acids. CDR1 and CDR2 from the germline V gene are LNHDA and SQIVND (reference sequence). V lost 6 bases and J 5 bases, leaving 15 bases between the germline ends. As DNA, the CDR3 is TGTGCCAGTAGCCCCGGGATGGCGGGAGATACGCAGTATTTT. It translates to CASSPGMAGDTQYF.

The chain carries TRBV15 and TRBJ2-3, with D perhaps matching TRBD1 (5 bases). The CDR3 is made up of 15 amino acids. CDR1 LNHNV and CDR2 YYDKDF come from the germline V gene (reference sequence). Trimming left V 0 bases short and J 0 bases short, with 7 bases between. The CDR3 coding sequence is TGTGCCACCAGCAGAGATAGGGGAAGCACAGATACGCAGTATTTT. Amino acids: CATSRDRGSTDTQYF.

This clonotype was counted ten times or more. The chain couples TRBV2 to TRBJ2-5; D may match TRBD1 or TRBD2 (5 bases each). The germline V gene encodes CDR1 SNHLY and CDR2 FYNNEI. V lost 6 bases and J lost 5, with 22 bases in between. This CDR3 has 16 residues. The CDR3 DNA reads TGTGCCAGCAGGAGGGGCGCGTCAGGGTCGCTGGAGACCCAGTACTTC. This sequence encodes CASRRGASGSLETQYF. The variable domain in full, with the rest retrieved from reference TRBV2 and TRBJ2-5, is EPEVTQTPSHQVTQMGQEVILRCVPISNHLYFYWYRQILGQKVEFLVSFYNNEISEKSEIFDDQFSVERPDGSNFTLKIRSTKLEDSAMYFCASRRGASGSLETQYFGPGTRLLVL.

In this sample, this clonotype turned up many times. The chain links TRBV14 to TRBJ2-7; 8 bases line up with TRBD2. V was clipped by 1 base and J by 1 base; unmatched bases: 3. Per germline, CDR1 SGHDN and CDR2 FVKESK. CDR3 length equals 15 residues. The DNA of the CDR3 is TGTGCCAGCAGCCAAGGGCGCGGGAGGTCCTACGAGCAGTACTTC. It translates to CASSQGRGRSYEQYF.

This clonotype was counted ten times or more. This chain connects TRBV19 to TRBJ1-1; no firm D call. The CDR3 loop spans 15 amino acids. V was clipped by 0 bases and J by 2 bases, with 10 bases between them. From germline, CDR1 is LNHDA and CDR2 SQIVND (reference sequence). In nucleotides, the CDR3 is TGTGCCAGTAGTATAGATCTCTCAGGCAACACTGAAGCTTTCTTT. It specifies CASSIDLSGNTEAFF.

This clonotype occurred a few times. The CDR3 region has the DNA TGTGCCAGCAGTTTCTCGCGGGAGTCCACCGGGGAGCTGTTTTTT. This translates into CASSFSRESTGELFF. V and J are TRBV6-5 and TRBJ2-2, with 7 bases lining up with TRBD2. The J segment lost 4 bases and the V segment lost 4 bases, leaving 6 bases of the junction unmatched. CDR3 length: 15 residues. The V gene's germline CDR1 is MNHEY and CDR2 SVGAGI.

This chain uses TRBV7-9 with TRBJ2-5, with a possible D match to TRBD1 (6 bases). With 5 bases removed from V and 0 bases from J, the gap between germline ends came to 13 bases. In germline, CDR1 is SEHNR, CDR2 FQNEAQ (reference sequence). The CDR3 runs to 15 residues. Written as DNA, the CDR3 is TGTGCCAGCAGCGTTGGGGGCAACTACCAAGAGACCCAGTACTTC. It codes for CASSVGGNYQETQYF.

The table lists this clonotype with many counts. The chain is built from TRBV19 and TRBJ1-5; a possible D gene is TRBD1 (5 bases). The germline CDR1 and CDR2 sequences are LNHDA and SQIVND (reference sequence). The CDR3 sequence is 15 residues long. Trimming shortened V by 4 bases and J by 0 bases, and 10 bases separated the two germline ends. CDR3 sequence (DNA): TGTGCCAGTAGTAGAGCGGGGGATAGCAATCAGCCCCAGCATTTT. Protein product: CASSRAGDSNQPQHF.

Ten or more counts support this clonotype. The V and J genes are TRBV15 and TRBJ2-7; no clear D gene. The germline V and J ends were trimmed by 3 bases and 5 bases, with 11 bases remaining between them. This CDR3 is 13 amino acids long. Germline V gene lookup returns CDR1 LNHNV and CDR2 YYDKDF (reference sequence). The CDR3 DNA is TGTGCCACCAGCAGCGAAATATGGCACGAGCAGTACTTC. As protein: CATSSEIWHEQYF.

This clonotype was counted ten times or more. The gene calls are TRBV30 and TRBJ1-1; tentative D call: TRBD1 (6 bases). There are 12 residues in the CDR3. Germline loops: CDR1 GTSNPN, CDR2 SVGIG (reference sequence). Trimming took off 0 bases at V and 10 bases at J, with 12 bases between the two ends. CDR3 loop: CAWSVVGARAFF. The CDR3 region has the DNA TGTGCCTGGAGTGTAGTGGGGGCGCGAGCTTTCTTT.

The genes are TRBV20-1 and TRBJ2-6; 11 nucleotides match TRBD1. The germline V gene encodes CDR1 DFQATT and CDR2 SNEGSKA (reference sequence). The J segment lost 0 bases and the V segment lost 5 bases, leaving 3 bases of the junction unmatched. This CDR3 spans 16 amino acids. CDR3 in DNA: TGCAGTGCTCGGACAGGGGGCGTCTCTGGGGCCAACGTCCTGACTTTC. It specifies CSARTGGVSGANVLTF.

CDR3 nucleotide sequence: TGTGCCAGCAGCTTAGAGAGATTCGATACGCAGTATTTT. It is translated as CASSLERFDTQYF. The J gene is TRBJ2-3, the V gene TRBV11-1; D uncertain. CDR3 length: 13 residues. V was shortened by 1 base and J by 6 bases, with 8 bases between the two germline ends. In germline, CDR1 is SGHAT, CDR2 FQDESV (reference sequence).

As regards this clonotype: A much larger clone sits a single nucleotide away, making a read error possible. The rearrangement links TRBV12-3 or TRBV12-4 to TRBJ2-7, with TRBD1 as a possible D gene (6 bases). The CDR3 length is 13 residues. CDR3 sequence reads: CACSLTGTYEQYF. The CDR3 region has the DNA TGTGCCTGCAGTTTGACAGGAACTTACGAGCAGTACTTC.

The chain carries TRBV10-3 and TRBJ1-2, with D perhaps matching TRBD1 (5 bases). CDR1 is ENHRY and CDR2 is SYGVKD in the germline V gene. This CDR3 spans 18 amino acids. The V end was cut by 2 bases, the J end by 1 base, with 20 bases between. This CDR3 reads CAISEAPRTGTSNYGYTF. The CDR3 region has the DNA TGTGCCATCAGTGAGGCCCCCCGCACAGGAACAAGTAACTATGGCTACACCTTC.

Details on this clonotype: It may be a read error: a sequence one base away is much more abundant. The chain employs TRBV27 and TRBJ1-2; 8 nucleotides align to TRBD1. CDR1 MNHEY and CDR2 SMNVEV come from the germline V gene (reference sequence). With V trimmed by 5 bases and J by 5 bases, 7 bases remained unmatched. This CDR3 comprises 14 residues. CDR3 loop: CASSGPGGGYGYTF. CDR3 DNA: TGTGCCAGCAGTGGCCCAGGGGGCGGATATGGCTACACCTTC.

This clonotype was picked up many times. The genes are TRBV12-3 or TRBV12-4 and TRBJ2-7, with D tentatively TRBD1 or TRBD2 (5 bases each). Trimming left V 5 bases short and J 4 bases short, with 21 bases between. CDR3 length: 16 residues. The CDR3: CASSHPVGVRRYEQYF. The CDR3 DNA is TGTGCCAGCAGTCACCCGGTGGGGGTCAGAAGGTACGAGCAGTACTTC.

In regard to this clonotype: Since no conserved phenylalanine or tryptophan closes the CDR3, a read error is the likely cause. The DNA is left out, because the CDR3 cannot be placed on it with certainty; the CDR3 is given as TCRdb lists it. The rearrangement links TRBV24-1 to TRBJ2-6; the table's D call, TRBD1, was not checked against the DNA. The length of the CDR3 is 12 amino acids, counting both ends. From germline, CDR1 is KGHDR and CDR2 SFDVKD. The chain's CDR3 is CATSDSGTGGAY.